The T cell receptor (beta chain) under discussion was sequenced for a study of vaccination effects on CD4 cells after COVID-19. For the study at large: The participants, recipients of two vaccine doses, got either BNT162b2 or mRNA-1273. Broader study findings: Only a single clone (1 of 255 vaccine-induced clones in healthy vaccinees) cross-reacted with common cold coronaviruses. No early post-infection timepoints were available in the study, which also included few convalescent patients.

Clones were read by immunoSEQ multiplex PCR, and TCRdb kept only the in-frame ones, dropping some. This sample has about 63,000 clones, with over 70% found just once. After expansion with viral peptide pools in the ViraFEST assay, antigen-specific CD4+ T cells were sequenced. Upon completion of roughly ten days in culture, CD4+ T cells were isolated. The study found no prior SARS-CoV-2 infection in the vaccine recipients, who tested negative for nucleocapsid antibodies. On day 3 and again on day 7, half the medium was replaced with IL-2 medium. This CDR3 has 17 amino acids. With V trimmed by 5 bases and J by 0 bases, 8 bases remained unmatched. The germline V gene has CDR1 KGHSH and CDR2 LQKENI. This clone occurred a few times. The antigen is undetermined.

The TCR originated in a human donor who received a COVID-19 vaccine. The input for sequencing was CD4+ T cells from PBMCs cultured with HCoV-OC43 spike peptides, taken before COVID-19 vaccination. Regarding subset: HCoV-OC43 spike overlapping peptide pool stimulation. The chain uses TRBV18 and TRBJ1-4, with 8 bases lining up with TRBD1. In nucleotides, the CDR3 is TGTGCCAGCTCATCAGGGCCAGGGGGCACAACTAATGAAAAACTGTTTTTT. Its translation is CASSSGPGGTTNEKLFF.